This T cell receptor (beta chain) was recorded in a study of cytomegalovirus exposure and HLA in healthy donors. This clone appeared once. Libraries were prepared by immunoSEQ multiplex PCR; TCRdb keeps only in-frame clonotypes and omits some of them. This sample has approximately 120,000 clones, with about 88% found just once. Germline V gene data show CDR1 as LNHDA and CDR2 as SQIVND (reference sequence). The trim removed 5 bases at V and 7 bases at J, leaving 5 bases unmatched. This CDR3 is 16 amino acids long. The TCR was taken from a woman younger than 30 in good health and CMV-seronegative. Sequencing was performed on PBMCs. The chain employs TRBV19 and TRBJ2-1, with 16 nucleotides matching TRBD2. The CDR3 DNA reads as TGTGCCAGTAGTCCGGGACTAGCGGGAGGGGTGAATGAGCAGTTCTTC. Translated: CASSPGLAGGVNEQFF.